These T cell receptor beta chains were read from a single sample in a study of shared clonotypes between healthy human individuals. Assay used: immunoSEQ multiplex PCR; TCRdb lists only in-frame clones, some missing. The table records about 2,200,000 clones, approximately 94% of them present only once. Input material: naive CD8+ T cells from PBMCs. The origin of the receptors is a man aged 18-30 years in good health. Some clones in this sample may be carry-over from other donors' samples. The CDR3 runs from the conserved cysteine through the conserved F or W. The order of the fields is D gene, CDR3 length, clone size, V gene, J gene, CDR3 protein, CDR3 DNA. The D gene is left open where the match is weak. Clone size is shown for a subset of rows, as once, few, many or a class of expanded clone.

>TRBD1|15|-|TRBV11-2|TRBJ1-5
CASSHDRAGNQPQHF
TGTGCCAGCAGCCACGACAGGGCTGGCAATCAGCCCCAGCATTTT
>-|13|-|TRBV28|TRBJ2-7
CAPKVMGGREQYF
TGTGCTCCGAAGGTGATGGGGGGTCGCGAGCAGTACTTC
>TRBD2|15|-|TRBV4-1|TRBJ2-2
CASSAAGGWPGELFF
TGCGCCAGCAGCGCAGCGGGGGGTTGGCCCGGGGAGCTGTTTTTT
>-|17|-|TRBV28|TRBJ2-2
CASSLWAGATNTGELFF
TGTGCCAGCAGTTTATGGGCGGGGGCCACGAACACCGGGGAGCTGTTTTTT
>-|16|-|TRBV7-3|TRBJ2-3
CASSPVGGESTDTQYF
TGTGCCAGCAGCCCCGTGGGTGGGGAAAGCACAGATACGCAGTATTTT
>-|13|few|TRBV9|TRBJ1-5
CASSGGYNQPQHF
TGTGCCAGCAGCGGGGGATACAATCAGCCCCAGCATTTT
>-|18|-|TRBV7-3|TRBJ2-6
CASSLTGLPGSGANVLTF
TGTGCCAGCAGCTTAACCGGACTGCCAGGGTCTGGGGCCAACGTCCTGACTTTC
>TRBD1|14|-|TRBV2|TRBJ1-5
CASSGQGKGQPQHF
TGTGCCAGCAGTGGACAGGGAAAAGGACAGCCCCAGCATTTT
>-|14|-|TRBV28|TRBJ2-7
CASSLTLMGYEQYF
TGTGCCAGCAGTCTTACCCTTATGGGTTACGAGCAGTACTTC
>-|14|-|TRBV5-5|TRBJ2-7
CASSFGGTHYEQYF
TGTGCCAGCAGCTTCGGCGGGACTCATTACGAGCAGTACTTC
>TRBD1|15|-|TRBV5-1|TRBJ1-1
CASSLGQGAGIEAFF
TGCGCCAGCAGCTTGGGACAGGGGGCCGGAATTGAAGCTTTCTTT
>-|17|-|TRBV27|TRBJ1-3
CASRGVSRSGPGNTIYF
TGTGCCAGCAGGGGGGTTTCTAGGTCAGGGCCTGGAAACACCATATATTTT
>TRBD1|16|-|TRBV28|TRBJ1-1
CASSFRTGGHPTEAFF
TGTGCCAGCAGTTTTAGGACAGGGGGCCATCCGACTGAAGCTTTCTTT
>TRBD1|14|-|TRBV6-1|TRBJ2-1
CASRDRGSYNEQFF
TGTGCCAGCAGAGACAGGGGAAGCTACAATGAGCAGTTCTTC
>TRBD1|16|-|TRBV28|TRBJ1-2
CASMGTGGAVWLGYTF
TGTGCCAGCATGGGGACAGGGGGCGCGGTTTGGCTTGGCTACACCTTC
>TRBD2|15|-|TRBV7-2|TRBJ2-1
CASSLTSGYYNEQFF
TGTGCCAGCAGCCTTACTAGCGGATACTACAATGAGCAGTTCTTC